This T cell receptor (beta chain) was documented in a study of blood T cell repertoires in COVID-19. About the research overall: T cells, B-cell-depleted T cells, or PBMCs supplied cDNA or gDNA.

TCRdb keeps only in-frame clones here, not all; method: immunoSEQ multiplex PCR. Here the sample spans about 200,000 clones, 86% being singletons. Germline-derived CDR1 and CDR2 are LNHDA and SQIVND (reference sequence). Trimming took 3 bases from V and 8 from J, leaving 13 bases between them. This CDR3 is built from 14 residues. The sequenced sample was PBMCs or T cells enriched from blood (not recorded which). The chain uses TRBV19 and TRBJ1-4; D may be TRBD1 (6 bases). This TCR came from a man aged 40-49 years with acute COVID-19. The CDR3 coding sequence is TGTGCCAGTAGTATTACAGGGCCGAGCGAAAAACTGTTTTTT. This codes for CASSITGPSEKLFF.